The source of this T cell receptor (beta chain) is a study of cytomegalovirus exposure and HLA in healthy donors. Notes on this clone: As yet, its antigen is unknown.

Primers for the PCR totalled 60 Vbeta and 13 Jbeta. Here immunoSEQ multiplex PCR was the method, and the copy in TCRdb shows in-frame clones only, minus some. The sample shows about 120,000 clones, around 81% of them seen only once. Germline V gene data show CDR1 as MNHEY and CDR2 as SVGAGI. The ends lost 4 bases at V and 5 bases at J; junction bases unmatched: 10. The CDR3 consists of 15 residues. Study observations and caveats: With later analysis, a missense DCLRE1C variant became linked to TCR beta V- and J-gene trimming. In a later analysis, HLA-C alleles had the fewest associated TCRs, DRB1 alleles the most. The classifier reportedly diagnosed cytomegalovirus status with high specificity and sensitivity.

The receptor was isolated from a woman aged 40 to 49 in good health and CMV-seronegative. The specimen sequenced was PBMCs. The chain joins TRBV6-5 to TRBJ1-2; 7 nucleotides line up with TRBD1. CDR3 amino acids: CASSSPGQWAYGYTF. CDR3 DNA sequence: TGTGCCAGCAGTTCACCGGGACAGTGGGCTTATGGCTACACCTTC.